Presented here are 29 T cell receptor beta chains from one specimen sequenced in a study of T cell repertoires in cytomegalovirus infection. One entry per CDR3 protein results from TCRdb running MiXCR on the reads. The sample includes under 850,000 distinct CDR3 sequences, less than 40% seen only once; the top ten take about 2.8%. Input material: PBMCs. The receptors derive from a human donor in good health (CMV status not recorded). Some clones in this sample may be carry-over from other donors' samples.

This clonotype occurred a few times. The chain has TRBV11-3 and TRBJ2-1; no definite D call. The germline CDR1 and CDR2 sequences are SGHNT and YENEEA. V dropped 1 base and J dropped 6 bases, with 7 bases sitting between them. The CDR3 is 13 amino acids. The CDR3 spells CASSLGAANEQFF. CDR3 in DNA: TGTGCCAGCAGCTTAGGTGCGGCCAATGAGCAGTTCTTC. Complete variable domain (other parts from reference TRBV11-3 and TRBJ2-1): EAGVVQSPRYKIIEKKQPVAFWCNPISGHNTLYWYLQNLGQGPELLIRYENEEAVDDSQLPKDRFSAERLKGVDSTLKIQPAELGDSAVYLCASSLGAANEQFFGPGTRLTVL.

This clonotype was seen repeatedly, ten times or more. The gene calls are TRBV27 and TRBJ2-1, with a tentative D call TRBD2 (6 bases). CDR1 is MNHEY and CDR2 is SMNVEV in the germline V gene (reference sequence). V was clipped by 1 base and J by 0 bases, with 10 bases between them. This CDR3 spans 16 amino acids. Here the CDR3 DNA reads TGTGCCAGCAGTTTATTCGCGGGGAGCTCCTACAATGAGCAGTTCTTC. This translates into CASSLFAGSSYNEQFF.

Comments on this clonotype: At one end the junction does not follow the germline gene, possibly because of a read error. This chain links TRBV7-2 with TRBJ2-7; TRBD1 is a possible D gene (5 bases). CDR1 is SGHTA and CDR2 is FQGNSA in the germline V gene. The CDR3 length is 13 residues. CDR3 nucleotides: TGTGCCAGAAGCTTAGTCAGGGTTTACGATAAGTACTTC. Protein product: CARSLVRVYDKYF. The full variable domain, with the rest looked up from reference TRBV7-2 and TRBJ2-7, is GAGVSQSPSNKVTEKGKDVELRCDPISGHTALYWYRQSLGQGLEFLIYFQGNSAPDKSGLPSDRFSAERTGGSVSTLTIQRTQQEDSAVYLCARSLVRVYDKYFGPGTRLTVT.

This clonotype was counted many times. This chain uses TRBV7-8 with TRBJ2-5; 10 bases align to TRBD1. There are 17 residues in the CDR3. J gave up 5 bases and V 3 bases, and 12 bases lay outside the gene matches. CDR1 is SGHVS, CDR2 FQNEAQ, per germline. The CDR3 here is CASSFPHTPTGGETQYF. The CDR3 DNA reads as TGTGCCAGCAGCTTTCCTCACACCCCGACAGGGGGCGAGACCCAGTACTTC.

This clonotype was picked up a small number of times. This chain links TRBV7-9 with TRBJ1-3, with a weak D call TRBD1 (5 bases). The CDR3 has 16 amino acids. Per the germline V gene, CDR1 is SEHNR and CDR2 is FQNEAQ (reference sequence). The V end was cut by 10 bases, the J end by 0 bases, with 19 bases between. CDR3 DNA: TGTGCCACACGCTTGGAGGGACGGGACTCTGGAAACACCATATATTTT. This sequence encodes CATRLEGRDSGNTIYF.

As regards this clonotype: At one end, the junction sequence differs from germline, possibly due to a read error. The CDR3 region is CANSDPRAGGTDTQYF. CDR3 DNA sequence: TGTGCCAACAGTGACCCTCGAGCGGGGGGCACAGATACGCAGTATTTT. The chain joins TRBV12-3 or TRBV12-4 to TRBJ2-3, with 8 bases matching TRBD2. The length of the CDR3 is 16 residues.

This clonotype was seen a handful of times. The V call is TRBV6-5, the J call TRBJ2-1; 7 nucleotides agree with TRBD2. V shed 6 bases, J shed 7 bases, and the junction held 6 bases outside the gene matches. The CDR3 spans 13 residues. The germline V gene encodes CDR1 MNHEY and CDR2 SVGAGI. CDR3 amino acids: CASRGAGLNEQFF. The CDR3 region has the DNA TGTGCCAGCAGGGGAGCGGGGTTGAATGAGCAGTTCTTC.

This clonotype was recorded a few times. The J gene is TRBJ1-4, the V gene TRBV12-3 or TRBV12-4, with 8 bases matching TRBD1. This CDR3 is built from 15 residues. Germline trimming cut 4 bases from V and 7 bases from J; bases unmatched to any gene: 8. The CDR3 DNA reads TGTGCCAGCAGTTCCCAGGGGGCGCCGGGTGAAAAACTGTTTTTT. Its protein product is CASSSQGAPGEKLFF.

V usage is TRBV4-3 and J usage is TRBJ2-1, with 13 positions matching TRBD2. The V and J ends lost 1 base and 4 bases, in that order; junction bases with no gene match: 4. The CDR3 runs to 17 residues. Per germline, CDR1 LGHNA and CDR2 YSLEER. CDR3 bases: TGCGCCAGCAGCCAAGGGGGACTAGCGGGACTATACAATGAGCAGTTCTTC. It specifies CASSQGGLAGLYNEQFF.

This clonotype turned up a few times. The rearrangement uses TRBV7-6 and TRBJ1-4, with 10 bases fitting TRBD1. Trimming took 4 bases from V and 7 from J; bases not matched to a gene: 6. Germline CDR1 is SGHVS and CDR2 is FNYEAQ. This CDR3 region has 15 residues. CDR3 sequence: CASSSRTGGFEKLFF. The DNA for the CDR3 is TGTGCCAGCAGCTCCCGGACAGGGGGTTTTGAAAAACTGTTTTTT.

The CDR3 loop is CASSQELTGSTDTQYF. CDR3 in DNA: TGTGCCAGCAGCCAGGAACTTACGGGAAGCACAGATACGCAGTATTTT. V usage is TRBV4-2 and J usage is TRBJ2-3; perhaps TRBD2 as D (5 bases). Germline CDR1 LGHNA, CDR2 YNFKEQ. This CDR3 contains 16 residues. Trimming took off 3 bases at V and 0 bases at J, with 13 bases between the two ends.

This clonotype was detected only a few times. The V gene is TRBV11-2, the J gene TRBJ1-2; 7 bases map to TRBD1. With 6 bases clipped from V and 3 bases from J, the junction kept 4 bases outside the gene matches. The CDR3 sequence is 13 residues long. Germline CDR1 SGHAT, CDR2 FQNNGV. Here the CDR3 reads CASRTGVDYGYTF. The CDR3 DNA reads TGTGCCAGCAGAACAGGGGTCGACTATGGCTACACCTTC. Full variable domain (rest looked up from reference TRBV11-2 and TRBJ1-2): EAGVAQSPRYKIIEKRQSVAFWCNPISGHATLYWYQQILGQGPKLLIQFQNNGVVDDSQLPKDRFSAERLKGVDSTLKIQPAKLEDSAVYLCASRTGVDYGYTFGSGTRLTVV.

This clonotype was recorded a few times. This chain links TRBV24-1 with TRBJ2-3; 10 bases line up with TRBD2. There are 19 residues in the CDR3. Trimming took 9 bases from V and 1 from J; bases not matched to a gene: 18. Germline lookup yields CDR1 KGHDR and CDR2 SFDVKD. CDR3 loop: CATGGLIAGGDGGTDTQYF. DNA for the CDR3: TGTGCCACCGGAGGGTTAATAGCGGGAGGTGATGGTGGCACAGATACGCAGTATTTT.

Concerning this clonotype itself: Given the absence of the conserved phenylalanine or tryptophan at the CDR3 end, a read error is likely. CDR3 protein: CASSLMVSYEQYL. The CDR3 DNA is TGTGCCAGCAGCTTGATGGTCTCCTACGAGCAGTACTTA. The V and J genes are TRBV12-3 or TRBV12-4 and TRBJ2-7; D is undetermined. The CDR3 totals 13 residues. Trimming removed 6 bases at V and 0 bases at J, with 9 bases between.

This chain links TRBV27 with TRBJ2-7, with unresolved D. The CDR3 is 13 amino acids. The ends were cut back, 2 bases at V and 2 bases at J, with 7 bases in the middle. Germline V gives CDR1 MNHEY, CDR2 SMNVEV (reference sequence). CDR3 nucleotides: TGTGCCAGCAGTTTAAGGTCAACCTACGAGCAGTACTTC. Encoded protein: CASSLRSTYEQYF.

This clonotype has at least ten counts. V and J are TRBV20-1 and TRBJ2-5, with a tentative D call TRBD1 (6 bases). V lost 5 bases, J lost 2 bases, and 15 bases lay in between. The germline CDR1 and CDR2 sequences are DFQATT and SNEGSKA (reference sequence). This CDR3 comprises 14 residues. CDR3 DNA: TGCAGTGCTCCGAAGACAGGCCAACAAGAGACCCAGTACTTC. It is translated as CSAPKTGQQETQYF.

This clonotype turned up a few times. CDR3 loop: CASLGQNQPQHF. The DNA for the CDR3 is TGTGCCAGCTTGGGCCAAAATCAGCCCCAGCATTTT. This chain uses TRBV6-6 with TRBJ1-5; D remains ambiguous. The CDR3 contains 12 residues. Trimming removed 8 bases at V and 4 bases at J, with 9 bases between. Germline CDR1 MNHNY, CDR2 SVGAGI (reference sequence).

J is TRBJ1-1 and V is TRBV12-3 or TRBV12-4; the D is unclear. The V end was cut by 6 bases, the J end by 3 bases, with 14 bases between. The CDR3 totals 14 residues. CDR3 sequence: CASSPGPPHTEAFF. DNA for the CDR3: TGTGCCAGCAGCCCCGGCCCCCCCCACACTGAAGCTTTCTTT.

This chain links TRBV6-6 with TRBJ2-1, with D maybe TRBD1 (6 bases). Germline lookup yields CDR1 MNHNY and CDR2 SVGAGI (reference sequence). The CDR3 is 15 residues long. The ends were cut back, 5 bases at V and 5 bases at J, with 16 bases in the middle. Here the CDR3 reads CASSPMRGGNNEQFF. CDR3 bases: TGTGCCAGCAGTCCAATGCGAGGGGGTAACAATGAGCAGTTCTTC.

This sequence joins TRBV20-1 and TRBJ2-5, with a possible D match to TRBD1 (6 bases). The CDR3 consists of 13 residues. Per the germline V gene, CDR1 is DFQATT and CDR2 is SNEGSKA (reference sequence). V was clipped by 3 bases and J by 2 bases, with 10 bases between them. CDR3 in amino acids: CSASRDTQETQYF. The DNA for the CDR3 is TGCAGTGCTAGCCGGGACACTCAAGAGACCCAGTACTTC.

The table lists this clonotype with a few counts. The chain recombines TRBV9 with TRBJ2-7; TRBD2 agrees at 7 bases. The CDR3 contains 19 residues. Per germline, CDR1 SGDLS and CDR2 YYNGEE. The V segment lost 4 bases and the J segment 0 bases; nucleotides outside the gene matches: 19. The CDR3 is CASSPHSGGSPQISYEQYF. CDR3 nucleotide sequence: TGTGCCAGCAGCCCCCACTCTGGCGGGAGCCCCCAGATCTCCTACGAGCAGTACTTC.

CDR3 DNA sequence: TGTGCCAGCAGTACTGGGACTAGCGGGAGGGCAAGAGCCTACGAGCAGTACTTC. It translates to CASSTGTSGRARAYEQYF. The chain uses TRBV6-1 and TRBJ2-7, with TRBD2 matching over 16 bases. Trimming cost V 5 bases and J 2 bases; bases outside gene matches: 9. CDR3 size: 18 residues. Germline CDR1 reads MNHNS; CDR2 reads SASEGT.

This clonotype was seen a handful of times. The CDR3 DNA reads TGTGCCAGCAGCGCAGGAACTCTCGGGAACACTGAAGCTTTCTTT. This translates into CASSAGTLGNTEAFF. J is TRBJ1-1 and V is TRBV7-8; D call uncertain. The CDR3 is 15 residues long. V lost 5 bases and J lost 1, with 14 bases in between. Germline CDR1 SGHVS, CDR2 FQNEAQ.

This clonotype was observed a single time. No conserved phenylalanine or tryptophan is present at the end of the CDR3, so a read error is the likely explanation. The chain joins TRBV7-9 to TRBJ1-3; a weak D match, TRBD1 (6 bases). This CDR3 spans 15 amino acids. Trimming cost V 1 base and J 8 bases, with 15 bases left between them. The germline CDR1 and CDR2 sequences are SEHNR and FQNEAQ (reference sequence). CDR3 in amino acids: CASSLGGTRSDTIYL. The CDR3 nucleotides are TGTGCCAGCAGCTTAGGAGGGACACGCAGTGACACCATATATCTT.

This clonotype was detected a few times. V is TRBV28 and J is TRBJ1-4, with D maybe TRBD1 (6 bases). This CDR3 has 13 amino acids. Trimming removed 7 bases from V and 8 bases from J, with 14 bases in between. Per germline, CDR1 MDHEN and CDR2 SYDVKM. The DNA for the CDR3 is TGTGCCAGCACCAGACAGGATAGCGAAAAACTGTTTTTT. Amino acids: CASTRQDSEKLFF. The variable domain in full, completed from reference TRBV28 and TRBJ1-4, reads DVKVTQSSRYLVKRTGEKVFLECVQDMDHENMFWYRQDPGLGLRLIYFSYDVKMKEKGDIPEGYSVSREKKERFSLILESASTNQTSMYLCASTRQDSEKLFFGSGTQLSVL.

This chain joins TRBV7-3 and TRBJ2-3, with 12 nucleotides matching TRBD1. CDR1 is SGHTA, CDR2 FQGTGA, per germline. Trimming took 5 bases from V and 4 from J; bases not matched to a gene: 4. This CDR3 spans 15 amino acids. This CDR3 is CASSTGTGGPDTQYF. CDR3 in DNA: TGTGCCAGCAGCACGGGGACAGGGGGCCCAGATACGCAGTATTTT.

The CDR3 reads CASSLAGGSSGEQYF. The CDR3 region has the DNA TGTGCCAGCAGCTTAGCGGGCGGGAGTTCGGGGGAGCAGTACTTC. This sequence joins TRBV7-9 and TRBJ2-7; 7 positions match TRBD2. The CDR3 sequence is 15 residues long. Germline V CDR1 and CDR2: SEHNR, FQNEAQ (reference sequence). Trimming removed 0 bases from V and 7 bases from J; junction bases left unmatched: 9. Full variable domain (outside the CDR3, taken from reference TRBV7-9 and TRBJ2-7): DTGVSQNPRHKITKRGQNVTFRCDPISEHNRLYWYRQTLGQGPEFLTYFQNEAQLEKSRLLSDRFSAERPKGSFSTLEIQRTEQGDSAMYLCASSLAGGSSGEQYFGPGTRLTVT.

This clonotype was recorded a few times. The chain couples TRBV2 to TRBJ2-7; D possibly corresponds to TRBD2 (6 bases). CDR3 length: 14 amino acids. Germline lookup yields CDR1 SNHLY and CDR2 FYNNEI. The germline V and J ends were trimmed by 1 base and 6 bases, with 13 bases remaining between them. This CDR3 reads CASSEVVTRTEQYF. CDR3 nucleotide sequence: TGTGCCAGCAGTGAAGTGGTGACTAGGACCGAGCAGTACTTC. The whole variable domain, remainder taken from reference TRBV2 and TRBJ2-7, is EPEVTQTPSHQVTQMGQEVILRCVPISNHLYFYWYRQILGQKVEFLVSFYNNEISEKSEIFDDQFSVERPDGSNFTLKIRSTKLEDSAMYFCASSEVVTRTEQYFGPGTRLTVT.

This clonotype showed up just a few times. The chain carries TRBV12-3 or TRBV12-4 and TRBJ2-1, with 12 bases that match TRBD1. This CDR3 region has 14 residues. V was clipped by 9 bases and J by 7 bases; unmatched bases: 7. The CDR3, as DNA: TGTGCCAGTTCCGGGACAGGGGGCACAAATGAGCAGTTCTTC. It translates to CASSGTGGTNEQFF.